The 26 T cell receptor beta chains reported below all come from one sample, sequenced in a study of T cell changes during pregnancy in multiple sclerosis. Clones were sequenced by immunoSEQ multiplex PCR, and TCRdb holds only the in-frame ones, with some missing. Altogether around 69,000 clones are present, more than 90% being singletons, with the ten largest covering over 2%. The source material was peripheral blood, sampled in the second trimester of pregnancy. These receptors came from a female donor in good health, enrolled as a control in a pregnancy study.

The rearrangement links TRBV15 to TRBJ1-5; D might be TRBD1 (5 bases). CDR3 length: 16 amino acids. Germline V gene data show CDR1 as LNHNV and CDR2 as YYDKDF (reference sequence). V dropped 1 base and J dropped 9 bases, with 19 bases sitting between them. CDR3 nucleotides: TGTGCCACCAGCAGAGGCTTGGAAAGGGGTTCACGGCCCCAGCATTTT. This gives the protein CATSRGLERGSRPQHF.

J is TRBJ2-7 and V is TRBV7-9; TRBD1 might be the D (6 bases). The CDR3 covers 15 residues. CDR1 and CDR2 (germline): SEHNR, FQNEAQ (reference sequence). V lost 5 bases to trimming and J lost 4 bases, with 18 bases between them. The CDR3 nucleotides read TGTGCCAGCAGCCCCCACGGGACAACCCCTTACGAGCAGTACTTC. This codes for CASSPHGTTPYEQYF. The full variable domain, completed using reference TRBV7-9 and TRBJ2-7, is DTGVSQNPRHKITKRGQNVTFRCDPISEHNRLYWYRQTLGQGPEFLTYFQNEAQLEKSRLLSDRFSAERPKGSFSTLEIQRTEQGDSAMYLCASSPHGTTPYEQYFGPGTRLTVT.

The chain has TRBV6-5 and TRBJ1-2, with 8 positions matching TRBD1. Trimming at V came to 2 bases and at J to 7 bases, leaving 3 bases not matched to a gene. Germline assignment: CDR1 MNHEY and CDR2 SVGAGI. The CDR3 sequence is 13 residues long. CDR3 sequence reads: CASSYPDRAGYTF. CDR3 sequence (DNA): TGTGCCAGCAGTTACCCGGACAGGGCTGGCTACACCTTC.

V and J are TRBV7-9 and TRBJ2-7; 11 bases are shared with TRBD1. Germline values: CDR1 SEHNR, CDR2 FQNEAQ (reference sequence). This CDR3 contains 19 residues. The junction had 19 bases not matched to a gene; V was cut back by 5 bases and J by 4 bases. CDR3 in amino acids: CASSHRTGGSSSRPYEQYF. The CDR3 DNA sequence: TGTGCCAGCAGCCACCGGACAGGGGGCTCTTCCTCGCGACCTTACGAGCAGTACTTC.

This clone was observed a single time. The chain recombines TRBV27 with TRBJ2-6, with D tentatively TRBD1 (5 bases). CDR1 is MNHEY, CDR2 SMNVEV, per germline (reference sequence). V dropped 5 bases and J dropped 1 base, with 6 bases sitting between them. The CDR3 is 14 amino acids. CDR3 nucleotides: TGTGCCAGCAGTAGGGGATCTGGGGCCAACGTCCTGACTTTC. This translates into CASSRGSGANVLTF.

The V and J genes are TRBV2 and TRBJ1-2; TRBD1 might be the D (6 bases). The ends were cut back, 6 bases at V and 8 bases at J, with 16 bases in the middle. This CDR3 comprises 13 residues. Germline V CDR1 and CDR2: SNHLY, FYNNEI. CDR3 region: CASSGEQGRGYTF. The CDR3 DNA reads TGTGCCAGCAGCGGAGAACAGGGACGAGGCTACACCTTC. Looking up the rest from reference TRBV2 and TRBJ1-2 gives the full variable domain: EPEVTQTPSHQVTQMGQEVILRCVPISNHLYFYWYRQILGQKVEFLVSFYNNEISEKSEIFDDQFSVERPDGSNFTLKIRSTKLEDSAMYFCASSGEQGRGYTFGSGTRLTVV.

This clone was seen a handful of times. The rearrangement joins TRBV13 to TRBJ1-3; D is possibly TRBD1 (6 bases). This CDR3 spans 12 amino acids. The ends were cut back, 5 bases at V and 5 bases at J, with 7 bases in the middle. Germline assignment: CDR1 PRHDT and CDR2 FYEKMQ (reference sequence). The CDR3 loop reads CASSRDRNTIYF. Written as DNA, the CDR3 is TGTGCCAGCAGCCGGGACAGAAACACCATATATTTT.

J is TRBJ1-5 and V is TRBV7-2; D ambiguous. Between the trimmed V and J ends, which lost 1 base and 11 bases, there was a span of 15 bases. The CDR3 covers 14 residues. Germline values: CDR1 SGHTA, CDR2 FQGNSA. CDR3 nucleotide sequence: TGTGCCAGCAGCTTAGATGGCAGGCAAATTGCCCAGCATTTT. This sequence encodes CASSLDGRQIAQHF.

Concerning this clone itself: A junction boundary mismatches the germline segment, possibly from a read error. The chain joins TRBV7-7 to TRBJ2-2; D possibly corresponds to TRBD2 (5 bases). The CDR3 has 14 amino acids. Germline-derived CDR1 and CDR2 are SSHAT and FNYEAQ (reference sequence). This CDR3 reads CASSRLPDTGELFF. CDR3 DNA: TGTGCTAGCAGCCGACTACCCGACACCGGGGAGCTGTTTTTT. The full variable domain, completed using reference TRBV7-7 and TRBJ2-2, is GAGVSQSPRYKVTKRGQDVTLRCDPISSHATLYWYQQALGQGPEFLTYFNYEAQPDKSGLPSDRFSAERPEGSISTLTIQRTEQRDSAMYRCASSRLPDTGELFFGEGSRLTVL.

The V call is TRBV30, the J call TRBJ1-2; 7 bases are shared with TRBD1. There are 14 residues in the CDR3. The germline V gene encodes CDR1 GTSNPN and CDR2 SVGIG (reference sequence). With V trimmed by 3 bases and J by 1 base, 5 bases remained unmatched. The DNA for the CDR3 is TGTGCCTGGAGGGGACAGAACCTTAACTATGGCTACACCTTC. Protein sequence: CAWRGQNLNYGYTF.

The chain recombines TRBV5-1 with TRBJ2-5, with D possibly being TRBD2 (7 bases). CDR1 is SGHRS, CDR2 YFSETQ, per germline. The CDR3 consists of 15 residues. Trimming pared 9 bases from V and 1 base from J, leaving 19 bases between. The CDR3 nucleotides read TGCGCCACCAGGCCCGGAGGGGGGGGCCAAGAGACCCAGTACTTC. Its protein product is CATRPGGGGQETQYF.

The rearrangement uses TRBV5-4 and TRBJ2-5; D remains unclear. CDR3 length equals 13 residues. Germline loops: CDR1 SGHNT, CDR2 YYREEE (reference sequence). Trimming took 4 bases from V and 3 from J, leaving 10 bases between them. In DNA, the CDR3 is TGTGCCAGCAGCCCCCAGATTGAAGAGACCCAGTACTTC. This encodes CASSPQIEETQYF. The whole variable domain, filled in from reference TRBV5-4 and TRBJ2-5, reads ETGVTQSPTHLIKTRGQQVTLRCSSQSGHNTVSWYQQALGQGPQFIFQYYREEENGRGNFPPRFSGLQFPNYSSELNVNALELDDSALYLCASSPQIEETQYFGPGTRLLVL.

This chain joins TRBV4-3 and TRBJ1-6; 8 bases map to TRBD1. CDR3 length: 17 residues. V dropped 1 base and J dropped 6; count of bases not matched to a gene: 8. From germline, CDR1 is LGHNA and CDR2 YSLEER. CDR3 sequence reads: CASSQGRQGIGNSPLHF. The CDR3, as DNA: TGCGCCAGCAGCCAAGGGCGACAGGGGATCGGTAATTCACCCCTCCACTTT.

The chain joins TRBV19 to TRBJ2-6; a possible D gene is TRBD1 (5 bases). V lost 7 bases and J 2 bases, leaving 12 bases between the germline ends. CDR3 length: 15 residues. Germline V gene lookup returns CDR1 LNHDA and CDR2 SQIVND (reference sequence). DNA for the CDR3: TGTGCCAGTACCTCAGGCAGGGCTGGGGCCAACGTCCTGACTTTC. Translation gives CASTSGRAGANVLTF.

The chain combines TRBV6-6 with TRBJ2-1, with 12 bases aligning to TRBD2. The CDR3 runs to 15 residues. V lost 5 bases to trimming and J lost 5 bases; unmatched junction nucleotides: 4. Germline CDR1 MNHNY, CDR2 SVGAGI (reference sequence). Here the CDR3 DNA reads TGTGCCAGCAGTAACGGACTAGCGGGGAACAATGAGCAGTTCTTC. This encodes CASSNGLAGNNEQFF.

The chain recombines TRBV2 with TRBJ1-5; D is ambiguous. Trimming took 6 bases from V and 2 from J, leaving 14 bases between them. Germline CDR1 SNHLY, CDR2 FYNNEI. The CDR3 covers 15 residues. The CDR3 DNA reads TGTGCCAGCAGCGGGTGGGTCGATGGCAATCAGCCCCAGCATTTT. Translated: CASSGWVDGNQPQHF.

CDR3 in amino acids: CASSLRGNTEAFF. The CDR3 DNA follows: TGTGCCAGCAGCTTGAGGGGGAACACTGAAGCTTTCTTT. The rearrangement joins TRBV5-4 to TRBJ1-1, with D perhaps TRBD1 (5 bases). This CDR3 spans 13 amino acids. Deletions cut 1 base from V and 1 base from J, with 5 bases between. The germline V gene encodes CDR1 SGHNT and CDR2 YYREEE (reference sequence). Looking up the rest from reference TRBV5-4 and TRBJ1-1 gives the full variable domain: ETGVTQSPTHLIKTRGQQVTLRCSSQSGHNTVSWYQQALGQGPQFIFQYYREEENGRGNFPPRFSGLQFPNYSSELNVNALELDDSALYLCASSLRGNTEAFFGQGTRLTVV.

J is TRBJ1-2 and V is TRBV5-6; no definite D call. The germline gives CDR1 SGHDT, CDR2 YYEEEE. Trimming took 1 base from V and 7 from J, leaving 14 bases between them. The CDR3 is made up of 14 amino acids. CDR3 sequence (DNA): TGTGCCAGCAGCTTGATCGGGATTTCCTCTGGCTACACCTTC. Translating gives CASSLIGISSGYTF.

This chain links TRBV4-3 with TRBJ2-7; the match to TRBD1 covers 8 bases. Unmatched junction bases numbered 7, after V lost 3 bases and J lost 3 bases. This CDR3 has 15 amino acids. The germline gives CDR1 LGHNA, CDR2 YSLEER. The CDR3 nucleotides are TGCGCCAGCAGCCATACCGGGACAGGCTACTACGAGCAGTACTTC. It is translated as CASSHTGTGYYEQYF.

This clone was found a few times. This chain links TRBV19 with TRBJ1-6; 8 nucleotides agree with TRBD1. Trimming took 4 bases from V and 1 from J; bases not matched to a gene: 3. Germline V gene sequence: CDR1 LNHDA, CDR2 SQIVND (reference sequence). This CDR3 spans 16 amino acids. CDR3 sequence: CASSTTGDSYNSPLHF. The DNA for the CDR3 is TGTGCCAGTAGTACGACAGGGGATTCCTATAATTCACCCCTCCACTTT. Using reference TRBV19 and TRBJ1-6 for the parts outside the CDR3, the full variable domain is DGGITQSPKYLFRKEGQNVTLSCEQNLNHDAMYWYRQDPGQGLRLIYYSQIVNDFQKGDIAEGYSVSREKKESFPLTVTSAQKNPTAFYLCASSTTGDSYNSPLHFGNGTRLTVT.

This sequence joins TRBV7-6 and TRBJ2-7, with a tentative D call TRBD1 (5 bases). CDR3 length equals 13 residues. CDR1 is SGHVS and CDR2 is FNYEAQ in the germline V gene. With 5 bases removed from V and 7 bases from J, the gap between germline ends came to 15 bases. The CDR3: CASSPDRNREQYF. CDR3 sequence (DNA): TGTGCCAGCAGCCCAGACAGAAATAGGGAGCAGTACTTC.

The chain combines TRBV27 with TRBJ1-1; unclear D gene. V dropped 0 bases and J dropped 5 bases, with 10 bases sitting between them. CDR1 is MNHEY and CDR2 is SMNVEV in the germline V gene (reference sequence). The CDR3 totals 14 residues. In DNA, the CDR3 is TGTGCCAGCAGTTTATCGAGGTATCGGACTGAAGCTTTCTTT. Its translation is CASSLSRYRTEAFF.

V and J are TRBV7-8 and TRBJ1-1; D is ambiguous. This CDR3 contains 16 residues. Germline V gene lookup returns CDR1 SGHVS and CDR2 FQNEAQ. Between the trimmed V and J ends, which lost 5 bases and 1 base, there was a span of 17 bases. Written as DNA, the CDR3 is TGTGCCAGCAGCCCACTCATGTACAGTTCGAACACTGAAGCTTTCTTT. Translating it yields CASSPLMYSSNTEAFF.

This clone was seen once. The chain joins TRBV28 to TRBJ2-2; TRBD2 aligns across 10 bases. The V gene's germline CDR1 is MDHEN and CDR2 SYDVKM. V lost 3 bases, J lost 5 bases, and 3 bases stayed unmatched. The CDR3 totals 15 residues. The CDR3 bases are TGTGCCAGCAGTTTCGTACTAGCGGGAACCGGGGAGCTGTTTTTT. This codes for CASSFVLAGTGELFF. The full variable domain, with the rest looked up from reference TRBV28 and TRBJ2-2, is DVKVTQSSRYLVKRTGEKVFLECVQDMDHENMFWYRQDPGLGLRLIYFSYDVKMKEKGDIPEGYSVSREKKERFSLILESASTNQTSMYLCASSFVLAGTGELFFGEGSRLTVL.

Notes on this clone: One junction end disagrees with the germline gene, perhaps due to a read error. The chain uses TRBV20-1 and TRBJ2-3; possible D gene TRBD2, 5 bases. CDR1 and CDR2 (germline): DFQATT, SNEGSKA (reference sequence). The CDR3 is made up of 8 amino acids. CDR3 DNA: TGCAGTGCTACCAGGACTTCCTTC. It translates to CSATRTSF.

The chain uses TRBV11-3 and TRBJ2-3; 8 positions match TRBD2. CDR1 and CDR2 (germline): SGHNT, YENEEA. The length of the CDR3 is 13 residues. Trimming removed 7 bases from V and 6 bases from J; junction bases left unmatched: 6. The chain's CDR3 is CASTLRGGDTQYF. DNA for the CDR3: TGTGCCAGCACTCTGCGCGGGGGGGATACGCAGTATTTT.